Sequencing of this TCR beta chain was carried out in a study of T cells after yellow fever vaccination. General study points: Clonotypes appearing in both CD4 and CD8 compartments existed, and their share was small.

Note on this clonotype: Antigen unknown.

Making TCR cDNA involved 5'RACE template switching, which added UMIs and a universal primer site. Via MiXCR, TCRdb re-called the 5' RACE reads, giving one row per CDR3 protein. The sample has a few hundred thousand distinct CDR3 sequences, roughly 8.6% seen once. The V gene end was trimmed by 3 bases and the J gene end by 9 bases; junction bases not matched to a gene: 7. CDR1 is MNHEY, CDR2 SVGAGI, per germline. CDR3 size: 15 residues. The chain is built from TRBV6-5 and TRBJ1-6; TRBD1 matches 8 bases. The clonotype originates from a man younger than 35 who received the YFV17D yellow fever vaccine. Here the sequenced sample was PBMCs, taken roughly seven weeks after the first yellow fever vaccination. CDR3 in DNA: TGTGCCAGCAGTTATTTCGGACAGGGAGGTTCACCCCTCCACTTT. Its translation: CASSYFGQGGSPLHF.